Below, 30 T cell receptor beta chains from the same sample are listed, as sequenced in a study of CD8 T cells in ankylosing spondylitis. MiXCR, run by TCRdb on the 5' RACE reads, gives a single entry per CDR3 protein. The repertoire has a few hundred thousand distinct CDR3 sequences, 18% of them found once; the top ten carry 25% to 40%. Source material: blood, either unsorted or a sorted T cell fraction (not recorded which). The receptors were gathered from a male donor with ankylosing spondylitis or in good health (not recorded which).

This clonotype was seen many times. This chain uses TRBV20-1 with TRBJ2-7; TRBD1 matches at 11 bases. Looked up from germline, CDR1 is DFQATT and CDR2 is SNEGSKA (reference sequence). V was clipped by 6 bases and J by 2 bases; unmatched bases: 6. The CDR3 covers 14 residues. The CDR3, as DNA: TGCAGTGCGAGGGACAGGGGGACAGCCTACGAGCAGTACTTC. Its translation is CSARDRGTAYEQYF.

This clonotype was found many times. The J gene is TRBJ2-1, the V gene TRBV12-5, with D tentatively TRBD2 (6 bases). Trimming cost V 1 base and J 3 bases, with 10 bases left between them. Germline values: CDR1 LGHNT, CDR2 FRNRAP. The CDR3 runs to 15 residues. CDR3 bases: TGTGCTAGTGGTTTGGGGGGACTGGACTACAATGAGCAGTTCTTC. Its protein product is CASGLGGLDYNEQFF.

In its sample, this clonotype was seen a few times. The chain couples TRBV20-1 to TRBJ2-7; 13 bases are a match to TRBD2. Germline assignment: CDR1 DFQATT and CDR2 SNEGSKA (reference sequence). The CDR3 is 21 residues long. V lost 1 base to trimming and J lost 5 bases; unmatched junction nucleotides: 23. In nucleotides, the CDR3 is TGCAGTGCTAGAGCCCCCCCCTGGACTAGCGGGAGTGTCTTCCTACTGGACGAGCAGTACTTC. Residues: CSARAPPWTSGSVFLLDEQYF.

V usage is TRBV3-1 and J usage is TRBJ2-7; 7 nucleotides line up with TRBD2. Trimming took 1 base from V and 7 from J; bases not matched to a gene: 13. Germline V lookup: CDR1 LGHDT, CDR2 YNNKEL (reference sequence). The CDR3 has 16 amino acids. CDR3 DNA sequence: TGTGCCAGCAGCCAAGGCGGAGCGGGGCCACTTGCTGAGCAGTACTTC. Amino acids: CASSQGGAGPLAEQYF.

V is TRBV29-1 and J is TRBJ2-3; D is unresolved. This CDR3 spans 14 amino acids. Trimming shortened V by 3 bases and J by 0 bases, and 10 bases separated the two germline ends. Germline CDR1 reads SQVTM; CDR2 reads ANQGSEA. The CDR3 spells CSVDQQPSTDTQYF. The CDR3 coding sequence is TGCAGCGTTGACCAGCAGCCGAGCACAGATACGCAGTATTTT.

In this sample, this clonotype turned up many times. This chain joins TRBV12-3 or TRBV12-4 and TRBJ2-7; D gene ambiguous. This CDR3 spans 12 amino acids. Trimming took off 2 bases at V and 5 bases at J, with 7 bases between the two ends. CDR3 amino acids: CASSLRVDEQYF. The CDR3, as DNA: TGTGCCAGCAGTTTAAGAGTGGACGAGCAGTACTTC.

V and J are TRBV21-1 and TRBJ2-3; TRBD2 was called by the table and not checked on the DNA. TRBV21-1 is a pseudogene locus. CDR3 length: 16 amino acids. The CDR3 region has the DNA TGTGCCAGCAGCAAAGGCCTAGCGGGAGTTTCAGATACGCAGTATTTT. Its protein product is CASSKGLAGVSDTQYF.

This clonotype occurred a few times. This chain uses TRBV29-1 with TRBJ2-7; a weak D match, TRBD2 (5 bases). Germline V CDR1 and CDR2: SQVTM, ANQGSEA. The CDR3 contains 12 residues. V shed 4 bases and J shed 5 bases, with 12 bases lying between them. This CDR3 is CSVVAGGDEQYF. The CDR3 nucleotides read TGCAGCGTTGTGGCAGGAGGTGACGAGCAGTACTTC.

The rearrangement uses TRBV7-9 and TRBJ2-1; tentative D call: TRBD2 (6 bases). From germline, CDR1 is SEHNR and CDR2 FQNEAQ (reference sequence). V was shortened by 5 bases and J by 1 base, with 12 bases between the two germline ends. CDR3 length: 15 amino acids. CDR3 coding DNA: TGTGCCAGCAGCCCACCGGGACTTTCCTACAATGAGCAGTTCTTC. Encoded protein: CASSPPGLSYNEQFF.

The chain uses TRBV29-1 and TRBJ2-5; D is ambiguous. Germline CDR1 is SQVTM and CDR2 is ANQGSEA. This CDR3 is built from 11 residues. Trimming shortened V by 6 bases and J by 2 bases, and 7 bases separated the two germline ends. CDR3: CSVRVQETQYF. The CDR3 DNA sequence: TGCAGCGTAAGGGTACAAGAGACCCAGTACTTC.

This clonotype was found many times. Relative to the germline gene, one junction end is altered; a read error may explain this. J is TRBJ2-1 and V is TRBV19; 7 bases agree with TRBD2. Germline loops: CDR1 LNHDA, CDR2 SQIVND (reference sequence). This CDR3 is 13 amino acids long. This CDR3 is CASSTGGYNEQFF. CDR3 bases: TGTGCCAGCAGTACCGGGGGGTACAATGAGCAGTTCTTC. Full variable domain (rest looked up from reference TRBV19 and TRBJ2-1): DGGITQSPKYLFRKEGQNVTLSCEQNLNHDAMYWYRQDPGQGLRLIYYSQIVNDFQKGDIAEGYSVSREKKESFPLTVTSAQKNPTAFYLCASSTGGYNEQFFGPGTRLTVL.

The V gene is TRBV27, the J gene TRBJ2-1; D is uncertain. The V gene's germline CDR1 is MNHEY and CDR2 SMNVEV (reference sequence). The length of the CDR3 is 15 residues. Trimming removed 8 bases at V and 0 bases at J, with 14 bases between. The CDR3 spells CASARSGSSYNEQFF. The CDR3 DNA follows: TGTGCCAGCGCTCGATCCGGAAGCTCCTACAATGAGCAGTTCTTC.

The rearrangement uses TRBV12-3 or TRBV12-4 and TRBJ2-7, with TRBD2 matching 10 bases. CDR3 size: 15 residues. V lost 2 bases and J lost 6; bases outside the gene matches: 7. In DNA form, the CDR3 reads TGTGCCAGCAGTTTATCATTTCTAGCGGGAGCCGAGCAGTACTTC. Amino acids: CASSLSFLAGAEQYF.

In its sample, this clonotype was seen a few times. CDR3 amino acids: CSVVSREAGGSVYEQYF. The CDR3 coding sequence is TGCAGCGTTGTGAGTCGGGAAGCGGGAGGGTCTGTCTACGAGCAGTACTTC. V is TRBV29-1 and J is TRBJ2-7; 10 bases align to TRBD2. The CDR3 runs 17 residues. Per the germline V gene, CDR1 is SQVTM and CDR2 is ANQGSEA. The trim removed 4 bases at V and 3 bases at J, leaving 15 bases unmatched.

The chain is built from TRBV29-1 and TRBJ2-2; unclear D gene. In germline, CDR1 is SQVTM, CDR2 ANQGSEA. The CDR3 loop spans 13 amino acids. V was shortened by 5 bases and J by 1 base, with 8 bases between the two germline ends. CDR3: CSVNDGNTGELFF. The CDR3 DNA sequence: TGCAGCGTTAACGACGGGAACACCGGGGAGCTGTTTTTT.

The rearrangement joins TRBV5-1 to TRBJ2-1, with D possibly being TRBD2 (6 bases). This CDR3 is built from 14 residues. Trimming removed 0 bases at V and 8 bases at J, with 12 bases between. Germline V gene sequence: CDR1 SGHRS, CDR2 YFSETQ. The CDR3 coding sequence is TGCGCCAGCAGCTTGGCCCCGGGAGTCTATGAGCAGTTCTTC. Translating it yields CASSLAPGVYEQFF.

The genes are TRBV6-1 and TRBJ2-1; 11 bases are shared with TRBD2. The germline V gene has CDR1 MNHNS and CDR2 SASEGT. The V segment lost 6 bases and the J segment 5 bases; nucleotides outside the gene matches: 9. The CDR3 runs to 16 residues. In DNA, the CDR3 is TGTGCCAGCAGAACAACACCGGGACTAGCGGACAATGAGCAGTTCTTC. Its protein product is CASRTTPGLADNEQFF.

In this sample, this clonotype turned up many times. CDR3 nucleotide sequence: TGTGCCAGCAGCTCACCCGGAGGAGGGTCGGATTATAATTCACCCCTCCACTTT. As protein: CASSSPGGGSDYNSPLHF. The genes are TRBV6-1 and TRBJ1-6; D call uncertain. Germline-derived CDR1 and CDR2 are MNHNS and SASEGT. V lost 6 bases, J lost 4 bases, and 22 bases lay in between. The CDR3 is 18 residues long.

This clonotype was found a few times. The rearrangement uses TRBV28 and TRBJ2-5; maybe TRBD2 (5 bases). The germline gives CDR1 MDHEN, CDR2 SYDVKM. CDR3 length equals 14 residues. The germline V and J ends were trimmed by 1 base and 4 bases, with 10 bases remaining between them. Written as DNA, the CDR3 is TGTGCCAGCAGTTTATTCCTAGCTGTAGAGACCCAGTACTTC. Translating gives CASSLFLAVETQYF.

CDR3 amino acids: CASSHRGLSNEQFF. The DNA of the CDR3 is TGTGCCAGCAGCCATAGGGGTTTGAGCAATGAGCAGTTCTTC. V and J are TRBV3-1 and TRBJ2-1; maybe TRBD1 (5 bases). Germline V gene data show CDR1 as LGHDT and CDR2 as YNNKEL (reference sequence). The CDR3 has 14 amino acids. V was cut by 3 bases and J by 6 bases, with 12 bases left in between.

This clonotype was detected many times. The rearrangement joins TRBV20-1 to TRBJ2-7; TRBD1 or TRBD2 may be the D gene (6 bases each). The CDR3 covers 14 residues. The germline V gene has CDR1 DFQATT and CDR2 SNEGSKA (reference sequence). Trimming took 2 bases from V and 3 from J, leaving 14 bases between them. This CDR3 is CSARPRDTSYEQYF. CDR3 sequence (DNA): TGCAGTGCTAGACCGCGGGACACCAGCTACGAGCAGTACTTC.

J is TRBJ2-7 and V is TRBV24-1; D gene uncertain. Trimming took 4 bases from V and 7 from J, leaving 7 bases between them. This CDR3 has 11 residues. Germline V gives CDR1 KGHDR, CDR2 SFDVKD. Here the CDR3 reads CATSDLVEQYF. As DNA, the CDR3 is TGTGCCACCAGTGACCTCGTAGAGCAGTACTTC.

The chain uses TRBV10-1 and TRBJ1-5; D gene uncertain. Germline CDR1 and CDR2: WNHNN and SYGVQD (reference sequence). This CDR3 contains 11 residues. V gave up 8 bases and J gave up 9 bases, with 11 bases separating them. The CDR3 nucleotides are TGCGCCAGCCCACGATCTTGGCCCCAGCATTTT. It specifies CASPRSWPQHF.

This clonotype appeared once. The chain is built from TRBV2 and TRBJ2-7; no reliable D call. There are 13 residues in the CDR3. The V end lost 4 bases, the J end lost 3 bases, and 10 bases lay between the germline ends. CDR1 is SNHLY and CDR2 is FYNNEI in the germline V gene. The DNA for the CDR3 is TGTGCCAGCAGTGGAATTCCCAGCTACGAGCAGTACTTC. It specifies CASSGIPSYEQYF.

Concerning this clonotype itself: One end of the junction is discordant with germline, which a read error may explain. The chain is built from TRBV4-1 and TRBJ2-7; D gene unclear. Germline V lookup: CDR1 MGHRA, CDR2 YSYEKL. There are 13 residues in the CDR3. The CDR3, as DNA: TGCGCCAGCAGCCAAGTACTCAACTACGAGCGGTACTTC. It is translated as CASSQVLNYERYF.

The V gene is TRBV11-1, the J gene TRBJ2-1; 7 nucleotides agree with TRBD2. The CDR3 spans 18 residues. The germline CDR1 and CDR2 sequences are SGHAT and FQDESV (reference sequence). Unmatched junction bases numbered 13, after V lost 3 bases and J lost 2 bases. The CDR3 sequence is CASSFPLPSSGAYNEQFF. The CDR3 DNA follows: TGTGCCAGCAGCTTCCCTTTGCCCTCTAGCGGAGCCTACAATGAGCAGTTCTTC.

This clonotype was counted at least ten times. The chain links TRBV20-1 to TRBJ2-3; D may be TRBD2 (6 bases). V shed 6 bases and J shed 2 bases, with 18 bases lying between them. Germline V CDR1 and CDR2: DFQATT, SNEGSKA (reference sequence). The CDR3 covers 15 residues. The DNA for the CDR3 is TGCAGTGCCATCGAGTTCGGGGGACTCACAGATACGCAGTATTTT. As protein: CSAIEFGGLTDTQYF.

The table lists this clonotype with a count of one. The genes are TRBV4-1 and TRBJ1-4, with TRBD1 as a possible D gene (6 bases). Germline CDR1 and CDR2: MGHRA and YSYEKL. With 7 bases removed from V and 2 bases from J, the gap between germline ends came to 8 bases. The CDR3 runs 13 residues. In nucleotides, the CDR3 is TGCGCCAGCAACCAGGGGACTAATGAAAAACTGTTTTTT. This sequence encodes CASNQGTNEKLFF.

The chain uses TRBV7-9 and TRBJ2-5; the D gene is possibly TRBD2 (6 bases). CDR3 length: 15 residues. The V end lost 7 bases, the J end lost 2 bases, and 17 bases lay between the germline ends. The V gene's germline CDR1 is SEHNR and CDR2 FQNEAQ (reference sequence). CDR3 protein: CASIEPSGRQETQYF. The CDR3 DNA reads as TGTGCCAGCATCGAACCCTCCGGGAGACAAGAGACCCAGTACTTC.

The chain joins TRBV29-1 to TRBJ2-1, with TRBD2 matching 13 bases. The CDR3 is 14 residues long. J gave up 8 bases and V 8 bases, and 9 bases lay outside the gene matches. Germline CDR1 reads SQVTM; CDR2 reads ANQGSEA. The CDR3 sequence: CSMSGTSGKDEQFF. The CDR3 DNA reads TGCAGCATGTCCGGGACTAGCGGGAAGGATGAGCAGTTCTTC.